Sequencing of this TCR beta chain was carried out in a study of cytomegalovirus exposure and HLA in healthy donors. The repertoire was sequenced with immunoSEQ multiplex PCR; TCRdb's copy has only in-frame clones and lacks some. Here the sample spans some 350,000 clones, 75% to 90% being singletons. Donors came from a validation cohort of over a hundred subjects, distinct from the first 666-subject cohort. This CDR3 has 13 residues. The germline V and J ends were trimmed by 9 bases and 0 bases, with 9 bases remaining between them. Germline-derived CDR1 and CDR2 are MNHEY and SVGAGI. This TCR was recovered from a woman in her 30s in good health and CMV-seropositive. The chain employs TRBV6-5 and TRBJ1-5; D remains unclear. The specimen sequenced was PBMCs. The CDR3 region has the DNA TGTGCCAGTCAGGCGTATAGCAATCAGCCCCAGCATTTT. Its protein is CASQAYSNQPQHF.